This T cell receptor beta chain comes out of a study of shared T cell receptors in the human thymus. Trimming left V 7 bases short and J 2 bases short, with 18 bases between. Germline assignment: CDR1 MNHEY and CDR2 SMNVEV (reference sequence). The CDR3 sequence is 15 residues long. Using immunoSEQ multiplex PCR, the repertoire was profiled, and TCRdb retains in-frame clones only, with some absent. The sample includes hundreds of thousands of clones, 70% to 90% of them seen just once. This same sample was also taken into another study, of human thymus T cells.

Material for sequencing was thymocytes. The sequence derives from a boy under two years old with a congenital heart defect. The chain carries TRBV27 and TRBJ2-7; no firm D call. CDR3 DNA sequence: TGTGCCAGCACCATCGACGGCTCAGGCACCTACGAGCAGTACTTC. This codes for CASTIDGSGTYEQYF.